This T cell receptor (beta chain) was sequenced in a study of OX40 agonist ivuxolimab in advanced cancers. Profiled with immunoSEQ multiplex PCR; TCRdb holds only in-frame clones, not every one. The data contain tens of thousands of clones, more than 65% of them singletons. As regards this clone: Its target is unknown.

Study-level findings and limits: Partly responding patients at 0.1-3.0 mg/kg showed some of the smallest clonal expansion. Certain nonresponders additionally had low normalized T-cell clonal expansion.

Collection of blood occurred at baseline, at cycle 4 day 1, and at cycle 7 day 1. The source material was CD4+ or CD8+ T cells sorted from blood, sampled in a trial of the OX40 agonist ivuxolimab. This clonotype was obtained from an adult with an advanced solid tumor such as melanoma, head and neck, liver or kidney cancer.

Here the CDR3 DNA reads TGCAGCCCAAACCTAGGCCCGTGTGGCTACACCTTC. Its protein is CSPNLGPCGYTF. This chain connects TRBV29-1 to TRBJ1-2; unclear D gene. The germline V gene has CDR1 SQVTM and CDR2 ANQGSEA. CDR3 length equals 12 residues. Trimming removed 8 bases from V and 7 bases from J, with 17 bases in between.